These 18 T cell receptor beta chains were all obtained from the same sample, sequenced in a study of T cells in Graves' hyperthyroidism and ophthalmopathy (dated by TCRdb to about 2019). Library construction relied on multiplex PCR. The run used an Illumina HiSeq 2000. Amplification of TCR beta CDR3 regions was carried out from RNA transcripts. For the first round of RT-PCR on the TCR CDR3, the HTBI primer set was used together with the Qiagen OneStep RT-PCR kit. Starting from the raw public reads, TCRdb applied fastp trimming at Q25, assembled clones with MiXCR and retained in-frame beta chains. Records with the same CDR3 protein are collapsed into one entry carrying the most frequent genes and DNA. This sample has hundreds of thousands of distinct CDR3 sequences in its table, and around 24% of those were observed once. Approximately 35% of the sample lies in the top ten. Sequenced material: blood. The receptors shown here come from a middle-aged woman with Graves' ophthalmopathy.

This clonotype was recorded many times. The chain couples TRBV19 to TRBJ2-2; 8 bases agree with TRBD2. This CDR3 region has 15 residues. Looked up from germline, CDR1 is LNHDA and CDR2 is SQIVND (reference sequence). With 8 bases clipped from V and 6 bases from J, the junction kept 11 bases outside the gene matches. In nucleotides, the CDR3 is TGTGCCAGTGGGAAGGGACTAGATATTTCCGGGGAGCTGTTTTTT. Amino acids: CASGKGLDISGELFF.

The table lists this clonotype with many counts. The gene calls are TRBV28 and TRBJ2-6; tentatively, D is TRBD1 (5 bases). Germline assignment: CDR1 MDHEN and CDR2 SYDVKM. Trimming stripped 7 bases from V and 4 bases from J, with 14 bases between. This CDR3 has 15 residues. Here the CDR3 DNA reads TGTGCCAGCACCTCCCAGGGAACCGGGGCCAACGTCCTGACTTTC. It is translated as CASTSQGTGANVLTF.

This clonotype has a count of ten or more. The V call is TRBV6-1, the J call TRBJ1-3; 7 positions agree with TRBD1. This CDR3 has 16 amino acids. CDR1 is MNHNS, CDR2 SASEGT, per germline. The V segment lost 1 base and the J segment 4 bases; nucleotides outside the gene matches: 7. CDR3 bases: TGTGCCAGCAGTGAAGACAGGGGCTTATGGGGAAACACCATATATTTT. Amino acids: CASSEDRGLWGNTIYF.

Only a few counts were recorded for this clonotype. This chain links TRBV6-1 with TRBJ2-7; 10 bases fit TRBD2. This CDR3 comprises 13 residues. CDR1 MNHNS and CDR2 SASEGT come from the germline V gene. V was pared by 6 bases and J by 6 bases, with 5 bases of the junction left unmatched. CDR3 protein: CASRTSGYTEQYF. The CDR3 DNA sequence: TGTGCCAGCAGGACTAGCGGGTACACCGAGCAGTACTTC.

This clonotype was counted only a few times. V is TRBV9 and J is TRBJ2-7, with 14 bases that match TRBD2. Trimming at V came to 4 bases and at J to 4 bases, leaving 7 bases not matched to a gene. The CDR3 has 16 amino acids. Germline CDR1 reads SGDLS; CDR2 reads YYNGEE. For the CDR3, the DNA is TGTGCCAGCAGCTTGACTAGCGGGGGGGCTCAGTACGAGCAGTACTTC. Amino acid sequence: CASSLTSGGAQYEQYF.

This clonotype was seen a few times. This chain connects TRBV5-6 to TRBJ2-7; D possibly uses TRBD1 or TRBD2 (6 bases each). CDR1 is SGHDT, CDR2 YYEEEE, per germline. This CDR3 is built from 18 residues. Deletions cut 3 bases from V and 3 bases from J, with 25 bases between. CDR3 in amino acids: CASSSELNQGWRDYEQYF. In DNA form, the CDR3 reads TGTGCCAGCAGCTCGGAGCTCAATCAGGGGTGGAGGGACTACGAGCAGTACTTC.

The sample holds many counts of this clonotype. The chain is built from TRBV12-3 or TRBV12-4 and TRBJ2-7, with a tentative D call TRBD1 (6 bases). V dropped 6 bases and J dropped 3 bases, with 9 bases sitting between them. CDR3 size: 12 residues. For the CDR3, the DNA is TGTGCCAGCAGCCAGACAGGCTACGAGCAGTACTTC. This sequence encodes CASSQTGYEQYF.

This clonotype occurred many times. V is TRBV2 and J is TRBJ1-1; D may be TRBD1 (6 bases). Trimming shortened V by 10 bases and J by 1 base, and 16 bases separated the two germline ends. Germline CDR1 is SNHLY and CDR2 is FYNNEI. The CDR3 runs 14 residues. This CDR3 reads CAKGGLTANTEAFF. The DNA of the CDR3 is TGTGCCAAGGGGGGGCTAACCGCGAACACTGAAGCTTTCTTT.

This clonotype was picked up many times. The chain links TRBV7-2 to TRBJ2-7; tentatively, D is TRBD2 (5 bases). Germline assignment: CDR1 SGHTA and CDR2 FQGNSA. This CDR3 has 15 amino acids. V was trimmed by 0 bases and J by 0 bases, leaving 9 bases between them. The DNA for the CDR3 is TGTGCCAGCAGCTTAGCAAGCGGACCCTCCTACGAGCAGTACTTC. This encodes CASSLASGPSYEQYF.

V gene TRBV28 combines with J gene TRBJ2-5, with a possible D match to TRBD2 (6 bases). This CDR3 contains 16 residues. The germline V and J ends were trimmed by 7 bases and 0 bases, with 18 bases remaining between them. Per the germline V gene, CDR1 is MDHEN and CDR2 is SYDVKM. CDR3 residues: CASILEEGSDQETQYF. As DNA, the CDR3 is TGTGCCAGCATCCTAGAGGAGGGGTCGGACCAAGAGACCCAGTACTTC.

This clonotype was counted at least ten times. V is TRBV3-1 and J is TRBJ2-5; 7 bases are shared with TRBD2. Trimming at V came to 5 bases and at J to 5 bases, leaving 8 bases not matched to a gene. The CDR3 is 14 amino acids. Germline values: CDR1 LGHDT, CDR2 YNNKEL (reference sequence). CDR3: CASSKRDYMETQYF. The CDR3 coding sequence is TGTGCCAGCAGCAAAAGGGACTACATGGAGACCCAGTACTTC.

This clonotype was seen repeatedly, ten times or more. The CDR3 DNA follows: TGCAGCGGCTCCGACAGCCGGGAGGAGCAGTACTTC. It is translated as CSGSDSREEQYF. The chain joins TRBV29-1 to TRBJ2-7, with D possibly being TRBD2 (6 bases). Between the trimmed V and J ends, which lost 7 bases and 7 bases, there was a span of 17 bases. The CDR3 loop spans 12 amino acids. Germline loops: CDR1 SQVTM, CDR2 ANQGSEA.

At least ten counts were recorded for this clonotype. J is TRBJ1-5 and V is TRBV30, with 10 bases identical to TRBD1. This CDR3 has 14 residues. CDR1 is GTSNPN and CDR2 is SVGIG in the germline V gene (reference sequence). With 4 bases clipped from V and 4 bases from J, the junction kept 4 bases outside the gene matches. The CDR3 here is CAWTQGQGNQPQHF. In DNA, the CDR3 is TGTGCCTGGACACAGGGACAGGGGAATCAGCCCCAGCATTTT.

V and J are TRBV28 and TRBJ2-5; 10 bases are shared with TRBD2. The CDR3 is 17 amino acids. Per germline, CDR1 MDHEN and CDR2 SYDVKM. The junction had 11 bases not matched to a gene; V was cut back by 2 bases and J by 5 bases. The CDR3 DNA sequence: TGTGCCAGCAGTTTAGGTTCCAAAGCGGGAGGGCGTGAGACCCAGTACTTC. Protein: CASSLGSKAGGRETQYF.

The table lists this clonotype with many counts. This rearrangement joins TRBV9 to TRBJ1-1; 7 nucleotides line up with TRBD1. This CDR3 spans 15 amino acids. V lost 3 bases, J lost 1 base, and 6 bases stayed unmatched. From germline, CDR1 is SGDLS and CDR2 YYNGEE. The CDR3 sequence is CASSAMTGTNTEAFF. DNA of the CDR3: TGTGCCAGCAGCGCCATGACAGGGACGAACACTGAAGCTTTCTTT.

This clonotype was detected many times. The chain combines TRBV20-1 with TRBJ1-1; no clear D. Germline lookup yields CDR1 DFQATT and CDR2 SNEGSKA (reference sequence). This CDR3 is built from 13 residues. V shed 1 base and J shed 1 base, with 7 bases lying between them. CDR3 in DNA: TGCAGTGCTAGAGCTCAGCAGAACACTGAAGCTTTCTTT. Protein product: CSARAQQNTEAFF.

This clonotype came up many times. The chain employs TRBV6-1 and TRBJ2-7, with 7 bases lining up with TRBD1. Trimming at V came to 4 bases and at J to 0 bases, leaving 3 bases not matched to a gene. There are 14 residues in the CDR3. Germline V gene data show CDR1 as MNHNS and CDR2 as SASEGT. The CDR3 loop reads CASSGTGDSYEQYF. CDR3 DNA: TGTGCCAGCAGTGGTACAGGGGACTCCTACGAGCAGTACTTC.

A single count supports this clonotype. The chain employs TRBV5-4 and TRBJ2-7; the D gene is possibly TRBD1 (6 bases). With 6 bases removed from V and 4 bases from J, the gap between germline ends came to 26 bases. Germline lookup yields CDR1 SGHNT and CDR2 YYREEE (reference sequence). This CDR3 spans 17 amino acids. Here the CDR3 reads CASTLGSPGHKIYEQYF. CDR3 nucleotides: TGTGCCAGCACTTTGGGCTCTCCGGGACACAAAATTTACGAGCAGTACTTC.